This section outlines one T cell receptor beta chain sequence together with its context. Antigen: not known. The data were obtained in a study of shared clonotypes between healthy human individuals. Study-wide background: Researchers drew samples from a couple of women and three men aged 18 to 49. Study outcomes and limitations: Non-shared clonotypes displayed generation probabilities falling below those of clonotypes present in all four donors. Depth of sequencing was expected to influence donor clonotype sharing.

Here immunoSEQ multiplex PCR was the method, and the copy in TCRdb shows in-frame clones only, minus some. The sample shows 850,000 to 1,200,000 clones, about 75% of them seen only once. Investigators divided CD4+ cells into CD45RA+ naive and CD45RA-negative memory subsets. The V and J ends lost 0 bases and 2 bases respectively, with 14 bases between them. The length of the CDR3 is 16 residues. Germline V CDR1 and CDR2: SGHNT, YYREEE (reference sequence). Sequenced material: memory CD4+ T cells sorted from blood. As for subset: CD45RA-negative fraction. The clonotype originates from a man younger than 30 in good health. The gene calls are TRBV5-4 and TRBJ1-2; the D is unclear. CDR3 sequence (DNA): TGTGCCAGCAGCTTGGCCTGGGGAGAGGGAAACTATGGCTACACCTTC. Protein sequence: CASSLAWGEGNYGYTF. The variable domain in full, with the rest retrieved from reference TRBV5-4 and TRBJ1-2, is ETGVTQSPTHLIKTRGQQVTLRCSSQSGHNTVSWYQQALGQGPQFIFQYYREEENGRGNFPPRFSGLQFPNYSSELNVNALELDDSALYLCASSLAWGEGNYGYTFGSGTRLTVV.